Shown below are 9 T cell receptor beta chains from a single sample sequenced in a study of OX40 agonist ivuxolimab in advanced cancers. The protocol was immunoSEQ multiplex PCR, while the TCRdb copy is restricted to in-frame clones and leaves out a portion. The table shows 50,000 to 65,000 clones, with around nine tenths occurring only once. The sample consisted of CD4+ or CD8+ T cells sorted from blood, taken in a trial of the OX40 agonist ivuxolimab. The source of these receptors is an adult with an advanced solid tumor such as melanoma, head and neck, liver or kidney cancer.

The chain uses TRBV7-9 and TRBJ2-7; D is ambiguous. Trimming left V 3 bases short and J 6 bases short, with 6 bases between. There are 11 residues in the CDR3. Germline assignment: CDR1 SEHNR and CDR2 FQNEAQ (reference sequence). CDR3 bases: TGTGCCAGCAGCTTTACTGGCGAGCAGTACTTC. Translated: CASSFTGEQYF.

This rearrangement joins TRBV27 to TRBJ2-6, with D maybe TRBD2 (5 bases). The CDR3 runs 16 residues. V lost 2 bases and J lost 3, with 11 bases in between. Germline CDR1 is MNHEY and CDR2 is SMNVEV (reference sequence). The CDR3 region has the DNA TGTGCCAGCAGTTTAGACTGGGGAGATGGGGCCAACGTCCTGACTTTC. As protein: CASSLDWGDGANVLTF.

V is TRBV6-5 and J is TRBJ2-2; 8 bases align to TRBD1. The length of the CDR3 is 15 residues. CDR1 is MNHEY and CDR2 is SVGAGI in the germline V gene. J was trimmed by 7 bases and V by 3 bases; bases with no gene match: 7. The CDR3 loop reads CASSYNQGAIGELFF. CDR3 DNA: TGTGCCAGCAGTTATAACCAGGGGGCTATCGGGGAGCTGTTTTTT.

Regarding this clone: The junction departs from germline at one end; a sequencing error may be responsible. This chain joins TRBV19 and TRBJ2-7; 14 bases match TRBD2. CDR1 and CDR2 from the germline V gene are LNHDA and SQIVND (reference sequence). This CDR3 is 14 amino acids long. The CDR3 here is CASSIPGLAGGPAF. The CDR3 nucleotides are TGTGCCAGTAGTATTCCCGGACTAGCGGGAGGTCCTGCCTTC.

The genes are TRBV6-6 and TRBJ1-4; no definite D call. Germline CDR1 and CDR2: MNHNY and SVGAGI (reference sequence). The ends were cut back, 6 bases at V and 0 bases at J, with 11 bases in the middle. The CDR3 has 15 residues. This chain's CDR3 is CASRQRLATNEKLFF. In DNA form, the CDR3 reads TGTGCCAGCAGGCAACGACTTGCAACTAATGAAAAACTGTTTTTT.

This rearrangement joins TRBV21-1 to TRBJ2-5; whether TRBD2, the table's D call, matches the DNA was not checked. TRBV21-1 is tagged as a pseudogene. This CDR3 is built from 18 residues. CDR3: CASSKAGGVAQPQETQYF. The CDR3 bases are TGTGCCAGCAGCAAAGCGGGCGGGGTGGCCCAACCTCAAGAGACCCAGTACTTC.

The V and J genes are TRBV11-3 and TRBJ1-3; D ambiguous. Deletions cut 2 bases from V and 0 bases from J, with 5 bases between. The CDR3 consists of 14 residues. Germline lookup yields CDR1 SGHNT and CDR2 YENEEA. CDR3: CASSLTISGNTIYF. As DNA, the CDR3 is TGTGCCAGCAGCTTAACCATCTCTGGAAACACCATATATTTT.

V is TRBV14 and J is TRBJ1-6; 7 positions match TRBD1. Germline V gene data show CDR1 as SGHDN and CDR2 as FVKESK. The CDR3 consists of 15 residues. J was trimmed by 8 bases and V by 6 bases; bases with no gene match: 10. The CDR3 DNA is TGTGCCAGCAGAGCCCAGACAGGGTACGATTCACCCCTCCACTTT. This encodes CASRAQTGYDSPLHF.

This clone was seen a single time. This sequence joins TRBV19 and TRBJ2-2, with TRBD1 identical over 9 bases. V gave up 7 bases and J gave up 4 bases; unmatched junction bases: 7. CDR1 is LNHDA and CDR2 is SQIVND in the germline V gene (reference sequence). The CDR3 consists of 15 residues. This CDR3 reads CASTPGDRVTGELFF. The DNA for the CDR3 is TGTGCCAGTACCCCCGGGGACAGGGTCACCGGGGAGCTGTTTTTT. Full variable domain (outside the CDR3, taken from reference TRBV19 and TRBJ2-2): DGGITQSPKYLFRKEGQNVTLSCEQNLNHDAMYWYRQDPGQGLRLIYYSQIVNDFQKGDIAEGYSVSREKKESFPLTVTSAQKNPTAFYLCASTPGDRVTGELFFGEGSRLTVL.